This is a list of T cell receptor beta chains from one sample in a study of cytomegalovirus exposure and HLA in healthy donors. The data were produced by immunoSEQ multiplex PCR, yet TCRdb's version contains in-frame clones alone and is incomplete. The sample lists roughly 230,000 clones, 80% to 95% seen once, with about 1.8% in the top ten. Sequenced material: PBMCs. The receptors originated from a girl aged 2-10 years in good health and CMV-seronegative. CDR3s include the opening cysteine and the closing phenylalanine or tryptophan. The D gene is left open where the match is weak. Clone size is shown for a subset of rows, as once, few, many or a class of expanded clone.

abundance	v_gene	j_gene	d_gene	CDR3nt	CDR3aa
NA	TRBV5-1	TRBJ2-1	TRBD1	TGCGCCAGCAGCTTGGCCCCGGGACAGGGGATCCATGAGCAGTTCTTC	CASSLAPGQGIHEQFF
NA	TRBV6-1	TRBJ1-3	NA	TGTGCCAGCAGTGAATGGGGGGCTGGAAACACCATATATTTT	CASSEWGAGNTIYF
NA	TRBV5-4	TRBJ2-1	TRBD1	TGTGCCAGCAGCTTGGTATCCACGGGACAGGGGGACAATGAGCAGTTCTTC	CASSLVSTGQGDNEQFF
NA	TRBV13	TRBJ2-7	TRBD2	TGTGCCAGCAGCTTTGGGCGGGGGGAGCAGTACTTC	CASSFGRGEQYF
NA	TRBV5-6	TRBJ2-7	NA	TGTGCCAGCAGCGTTGACTACGAGCAGTACTTC	CASSVDYEQYF
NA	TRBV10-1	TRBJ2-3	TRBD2	TGCGCCAGCAGCAGGGCTAGCGGGAGAACAGATACGCAGTATTTT	CASSRASGRTDTQYF
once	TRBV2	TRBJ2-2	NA	TGTGCCAGCCTTCTCACCGGGGAGCTGTTTTTT	CASLLTGELFF
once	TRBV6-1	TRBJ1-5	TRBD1	TGTGCCAGCAGTGACCAGGGGGGTAATAGCAATCAGCCCCAGCATTTT	CASSDQGGNSNQPQHF
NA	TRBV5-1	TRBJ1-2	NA	TGCGCCAGCAGCTTTGACAGCGATAACTATGGCTACACCTTC	CASSFDSDNYGYTF
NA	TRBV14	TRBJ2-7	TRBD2	TGTGCCAGCAGCCAAGGTGGCGGGGGGGCCCCCTACGAGCAGTACTTC	CASSQGGGGAPYEQYF
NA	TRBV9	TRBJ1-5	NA	TGTGCCAGCAGCGACGGTAGCAATCAGCCCCAGCATTTT	CASSDGSNQPQHF
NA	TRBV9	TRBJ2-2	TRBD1	TGTGCCAGCAGCGGCGGACAGGGAACAAACACCGGGGAGCTGTTTTTT	CASSGGQGTNTGELFF
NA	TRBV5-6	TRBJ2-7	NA	TGTGCCAGCAGCTGGGGCGCTTCCTACGAGCAGTACTTC	CASSWGASYEQYF
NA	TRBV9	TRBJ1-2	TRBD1	TGTGCCAGCAGCGTACTCACCGGGACAGTCTATGGCTACACCTTC	CASSVLTGTVYGYTF
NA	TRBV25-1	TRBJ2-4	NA	TGTGCCAGCAGCCGGGAAGACATTCAGTACTTC	CASSREDIQYF
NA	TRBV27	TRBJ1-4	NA	TGTGCCAGCAGTCTAACGACGGTCGGGTATGAAAAACTGTTTTTT	CASSLTTVGYEKLFF
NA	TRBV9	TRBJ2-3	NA	TGTGCCAGCAGCGTAGAAGGGAGGAGAGATACGCAGTATTTT	CASSVEGRRDTQYF
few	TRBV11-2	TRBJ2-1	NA	TGTGCCAGCAGCTTACAGATTTTAAGCGCTGAGCAGTTCTTC	CASSLQILSAEQFF
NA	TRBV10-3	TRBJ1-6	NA	TGTGCCATCAGAACAGGTCTCAACTATAATTCACCCCTCCACTTT	CAIRTGLNYNSPLHF
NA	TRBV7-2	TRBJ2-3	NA	TGTGCCAGCAGCCCCGGGAGAGGGCGGTCTCCAGGCACAGATACGCAGTATTTT	CASSPGRGRSPGTDTQYF
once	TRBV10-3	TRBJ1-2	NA	TGTGCCATCAGTGAGCCCCCAGGGTATGGCTACACCTTC	CAISEPPGYGYTF
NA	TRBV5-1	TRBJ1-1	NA	TGCGCCAGCAGCTTGGGATCAGGGATTGGCACTGAAGCTTTCTTT	CASSLGSGIGTEAFF
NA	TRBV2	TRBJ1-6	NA	TGTGCCAGCAAGGCGCAGGATAATTCACCCCTCCACTTT	CASKAQDNSPLHF
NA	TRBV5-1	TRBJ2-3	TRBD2	TGCGCCAGCAGCTTGGGCGGGAGTCACACAGATACGCAGTATTTT	CASSLGGSHTDTQYF
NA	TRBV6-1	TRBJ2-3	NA	TGTGCCGCCAGAGCGCCCACAGATACGCAGTATTTT	CAARAPTDTQYF
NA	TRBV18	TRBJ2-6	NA	TGTGCCAGCTCACCACCGCTATCAGGGTTAGGTGGGGCCAACGTCCTGACTTTC	CASSPPLSGLGGANVLTF
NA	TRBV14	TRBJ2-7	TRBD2	TGTGCCAGCAGCCGGACTAGCGGGAGGGGTTTCAACGAGCAGTACTTC	CASSRTSGRGFNEQYF
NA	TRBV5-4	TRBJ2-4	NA	TGTGCCAGCAGCTCCGGGGTAACCGGAAACATTCAGTACTTC	CASSSGVTGNIQYF
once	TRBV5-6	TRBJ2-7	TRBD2	TGTGCCAGCAGCTTTTGGGGGGGGTTGGACGAGCAGTACTTC	CASSFWGGLDEQYF
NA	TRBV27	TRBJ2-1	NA	TGTGCCAGCAGGACCGACACCCTACGGGGAGTGGCCTACAATGAGCAGTTCTTC	CASRTDTLRGVAYNEQFF
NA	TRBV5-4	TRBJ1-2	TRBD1	TGTGCCAGCAGCTTGGGCGGGACAGCGTCAGTGAAATCCTATGGCTACACCTTC	CASSLGGTASVKSYGYTF
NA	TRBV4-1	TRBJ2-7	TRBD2	TGCGCCAGCAGACAGGGACTAGCGGGGCTTTACGAGCAGTACTTC	CASRQGLAGLYEQYF
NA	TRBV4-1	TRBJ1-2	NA	TGCGCCAGCAGTCAAGATCAGTACGGGTTGTCTGGTGGCTACACCTTC	CASSQDQYGLSGGYTF
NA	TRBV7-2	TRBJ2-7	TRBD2	TGTGCCAGCAGCTTAGCTTCGGCTAGCGGGGTTTACGAGCAGTACTTC	CASSLASASGVYEQYF
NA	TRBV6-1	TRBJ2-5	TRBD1	TGTGCCAGCAGTGGGGGGACAGGGAAAGAGACCCAGTACTTC	CASSGGTGKETQYF
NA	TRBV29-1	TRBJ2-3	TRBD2	TGCAGCGTTCGGAGAGGGACTAGCGGGATAAGGTATTTT	CSVRRGTSGIRYF
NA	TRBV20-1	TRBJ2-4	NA	TGCAGTGCTCAGGATATGGGCATTCAGTACTTC	CSAQDMGIQYF
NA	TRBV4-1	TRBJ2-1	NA	TGCGCCAGCAGCCAAGATCGGGTAGGACTCCCCTACAATGAGCAGTTCTTC	CASSQDRVGLPYNEQFF
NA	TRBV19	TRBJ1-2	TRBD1	TGTGCCAGTAGTGGTTGGACAGGCGATAACTATGGCTACTCCTTC	CASSGWTGDNYGYSF
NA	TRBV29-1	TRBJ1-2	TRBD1	TGCAGCGTTGAGGCAGGGGGTGGCTACACCTTC	CSVEAGGGYTF
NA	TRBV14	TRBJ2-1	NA	TGTGCCAGCAGCCAAGAGGCGCCCTGGACAGGGGGCTTGACTAGCGGGAGCGATGAGCAGTTCTTC	CASSQEAPWTGGLTSGSDEQFF
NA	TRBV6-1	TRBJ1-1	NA	TGTGCCAGCAGTGAGAGGGGGATCAGCACTGAAGCTTTCTTT	CASSERGISTEAFF
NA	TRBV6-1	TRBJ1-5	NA	TGTGCCAGCAGTGAAGGAACAGGATCTTATCAGCCCCAGCATTTT	CASSEGTGSYQPQHF
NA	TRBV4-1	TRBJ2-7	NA	TGCGCCAGCAGCCAGGACAGTATAAACTACGAGCAGTACTTC	CASSQDSINYEQYF
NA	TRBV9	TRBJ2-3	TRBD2	TGTGCCAGCAGCGTGGGACTAGCAGCAGATACGCAGTATTTT	CASSVGLAADTQYF
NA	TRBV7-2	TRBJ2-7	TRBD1	TGTGCCAGCAGCCTCTGGACAGGGCAGAAAAACGAGCAGTACTTC	CASSLWTGQKNEQYF
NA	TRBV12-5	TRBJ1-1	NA	TGTGCTAGTGGTTTGGTACGGTCGGGGAACACTGAAGCTTTCTTT	CASGLVRSGNTEAFF
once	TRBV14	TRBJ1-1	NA	TGTGCCAGCAGCCAAGCGAGGGACACTGAAGCTTTCTTT	CASSQARDTEAFF
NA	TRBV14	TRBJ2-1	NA	TGTGCCAGCAGCCAAGATATGGGGCTTTCCAATGAGCAGTTCTTC	CASSQDMGLSNEQFF
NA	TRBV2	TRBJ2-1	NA	TGTGCCAGCAGTGCGGAGGGGACCCTCGATGAGCAGTTCTTC	CASSAEGTLDEQFF
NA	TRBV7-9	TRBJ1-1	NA	TGTGCCAGCAGCTTAAGGGGTGGGACTGAAGCTTTCTTT	CASSLRGGTEAFF
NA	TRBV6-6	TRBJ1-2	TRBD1	TGTGCCAGCAGTTACCCGACCGGGACAGGGTTTGGCTACACCTTC	CASSYPTGTGFGYTF
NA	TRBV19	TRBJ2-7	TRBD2	TGTGCCAGTAGTAGGACTAGCGGCAACTCCTACGAGCAGTACTTC	CASSRTSGNSYEQYF
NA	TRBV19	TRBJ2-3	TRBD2	TGTGCCAGTAGCCTACCATCTAGCGGGAAGGATACGCAGTATTTT	CASSLPSSGKDTQYF
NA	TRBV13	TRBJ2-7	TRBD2	TGTGCCAGCAGCTCGGGGAGCGGGGGCTCCTACGAGCAGTACTTC	CASSSGSGGSYEQYF
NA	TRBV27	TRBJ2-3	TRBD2	TGTGCCAGCAGCTCCGTTCAGACTAGCGGAAATCGCGCAGATACGCAGTATTTT	CASSSVQTSGNRADTQYF
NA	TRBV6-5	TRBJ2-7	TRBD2	TGTGCCAGCAGAACATTGGGACTAGCGGCATACGAGCAGTACTTC	CASRTLGLAAYEQYF
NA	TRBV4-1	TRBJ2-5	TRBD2	TGCGCCAGCAGCCCGTCCCCCCAGCGGGGGGGCCTAAGAGAGACCCAGTACTTC	CASSPSPQRGGLRETQYF
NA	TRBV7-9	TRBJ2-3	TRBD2	TGTGCCAGCAGTACTCTTGGGCGGGAGCGAGATACGCAGTATTTT	CASSTLGRERDTQYF